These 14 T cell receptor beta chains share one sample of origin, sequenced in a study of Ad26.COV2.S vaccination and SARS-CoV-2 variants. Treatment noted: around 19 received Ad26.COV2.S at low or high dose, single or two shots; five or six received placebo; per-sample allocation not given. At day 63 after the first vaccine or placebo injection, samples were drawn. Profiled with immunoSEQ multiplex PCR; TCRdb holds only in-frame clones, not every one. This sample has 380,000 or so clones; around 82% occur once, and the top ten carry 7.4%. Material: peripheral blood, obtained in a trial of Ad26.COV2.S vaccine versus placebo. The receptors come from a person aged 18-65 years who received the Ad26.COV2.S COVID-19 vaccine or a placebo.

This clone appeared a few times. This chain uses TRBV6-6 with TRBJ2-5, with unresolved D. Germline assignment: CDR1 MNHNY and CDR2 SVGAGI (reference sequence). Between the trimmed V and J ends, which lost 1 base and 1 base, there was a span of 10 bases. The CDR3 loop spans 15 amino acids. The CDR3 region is CASSYLWRSQETQYF. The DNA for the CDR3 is TGTGCCAGCAGTTACTTGTGGCGATCCCAAGAGACCCAGTACTTC.

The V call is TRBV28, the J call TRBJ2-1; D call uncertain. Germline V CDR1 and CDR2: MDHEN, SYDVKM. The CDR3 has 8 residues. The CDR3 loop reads CAVNEQFF. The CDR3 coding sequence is TGTGCGGTCAATGAGCAGTTCTTC.

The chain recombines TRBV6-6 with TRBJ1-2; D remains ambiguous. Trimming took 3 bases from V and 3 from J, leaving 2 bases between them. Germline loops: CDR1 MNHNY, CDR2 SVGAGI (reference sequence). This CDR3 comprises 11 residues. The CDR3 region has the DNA TGTGCCAGCAGTTATCACTATGGCTACACCTTC. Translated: CASSYHYGYTF.

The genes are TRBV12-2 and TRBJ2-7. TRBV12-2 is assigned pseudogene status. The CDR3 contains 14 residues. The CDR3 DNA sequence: TGTGCAAGTCGCCCGTATCCGTTGCCCTACGAGCAGTACTTC. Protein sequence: CASRPYPLPYEQYF.

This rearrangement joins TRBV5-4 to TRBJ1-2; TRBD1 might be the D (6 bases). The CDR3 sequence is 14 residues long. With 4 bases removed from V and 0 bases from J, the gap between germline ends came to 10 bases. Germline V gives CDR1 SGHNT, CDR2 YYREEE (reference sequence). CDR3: CASSLDRTNYGYTF. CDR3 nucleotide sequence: TGTGCCAGCAGCCTGGACAGAACTAACTATGGCTACACCTTC. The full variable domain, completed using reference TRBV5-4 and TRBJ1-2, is ETGVTQSPTHLIKTRGQQVTLRCSSQSGHNTVSWYQQALGQGPQFIFQYYREEENGRGNFPPRFSGLQFPNYSSELNVNALELDDSALYLCASSLDRTNYGYTFGSGTRLTVV.

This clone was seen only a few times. CDR3 amino acids: CASRPLDRGPVNEQFF. The CDR3 nucleotides are TGTGCCAGCAGGCCTTTAGATCGGGGGCCCGTCAATGAGCAGTTCTTC. The chain employs TRBV7-2 and TRBJ2-1, with D possibly being TRBD1 or TRBD2 (6 bases each). Germline CDR1 SGHTA, CDR2 FQGNSA. The CDR3 extends over 16 amino acids. Trimming removed 6 bases at V and 6 bases at J, with 21 bases between.

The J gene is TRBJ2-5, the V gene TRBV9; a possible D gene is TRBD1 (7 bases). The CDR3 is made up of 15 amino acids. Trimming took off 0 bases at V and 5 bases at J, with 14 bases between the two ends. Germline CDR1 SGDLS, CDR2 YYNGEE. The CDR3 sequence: CASSVEEGAGETQYF. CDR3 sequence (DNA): TGTGCCAGCAGCGTAGAGGAGGGGGCAGGTGAGACCCAGTACTTC.

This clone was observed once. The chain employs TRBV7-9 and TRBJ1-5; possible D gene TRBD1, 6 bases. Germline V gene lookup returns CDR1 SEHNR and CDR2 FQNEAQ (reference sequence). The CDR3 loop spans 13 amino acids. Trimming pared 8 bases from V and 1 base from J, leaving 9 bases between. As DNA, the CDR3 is TGTGCCAGCGCCGGACAGAGCAATCAGCCCCAGCATTTT. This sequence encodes CASAGQSNQPQHF. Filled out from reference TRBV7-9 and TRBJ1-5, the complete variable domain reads DTGVSQNPRHKITKRGQNVTFRCDPISEHNRLYWYRQTLGQGPEFLTYFQNEAQLEKSRLLSDRFSAERPKGSFSTLEIQRTEQGDSAMYLCASAGQSNQPQHFGDGTRLSIL.

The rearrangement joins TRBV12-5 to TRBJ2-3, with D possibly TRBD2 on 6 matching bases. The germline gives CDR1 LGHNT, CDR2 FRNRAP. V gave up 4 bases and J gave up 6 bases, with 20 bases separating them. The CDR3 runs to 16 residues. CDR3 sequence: CASGSLLALGEDTQYF. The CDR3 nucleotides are TGTGCTAGTGGTTCCTTACTAGCCTTAGGGGAGGATACGCAGTATTTT.

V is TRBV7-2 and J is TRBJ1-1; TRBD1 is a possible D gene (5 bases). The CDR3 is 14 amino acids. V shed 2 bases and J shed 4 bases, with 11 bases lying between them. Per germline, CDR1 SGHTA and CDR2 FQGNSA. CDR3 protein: CASSLRGGGTEAFF. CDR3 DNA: TGTGCCAGCAGCTTACGGGGGGGAGGCACTGAAGCTTTCTTT.

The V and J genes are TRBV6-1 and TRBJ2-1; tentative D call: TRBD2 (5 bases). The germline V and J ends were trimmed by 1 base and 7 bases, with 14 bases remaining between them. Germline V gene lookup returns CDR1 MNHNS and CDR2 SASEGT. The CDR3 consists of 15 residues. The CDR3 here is CASSEETSGVNEQFF. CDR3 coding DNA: TGTGCCAGCAGTGAAGAGACGAGCGGAGTGAATGAGCAGTTCTTC.

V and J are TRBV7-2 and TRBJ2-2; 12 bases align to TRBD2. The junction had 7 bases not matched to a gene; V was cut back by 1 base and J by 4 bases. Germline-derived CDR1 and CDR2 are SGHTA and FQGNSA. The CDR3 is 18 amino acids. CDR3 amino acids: CASSLGALAGGPTGELFF. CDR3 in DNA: TGTGCCAGCAGCTTAGGGGCGCTAGCGGGAGGGCCCACCGGGGAGCTGTTTTTT.

The CDR3 spells CASRPPLGQGPGANVLTF. The CDR3 bases are TGTGCCAGTAGACCCCCACTAGGACAGGGACCTGGGGCCAACGTCCTGACTTTC. This chain uses TRBV19 with TRBJ2-6; 8 bases are shared with TRBD1. V shed 6 bases and J 2 bases; nucleotides not matched to a gene: 12. The CDR3 runs to 18 residues. Looked up from germline, CDR1 is LNHDA and CDR2 is SQIVND (reference sequence).

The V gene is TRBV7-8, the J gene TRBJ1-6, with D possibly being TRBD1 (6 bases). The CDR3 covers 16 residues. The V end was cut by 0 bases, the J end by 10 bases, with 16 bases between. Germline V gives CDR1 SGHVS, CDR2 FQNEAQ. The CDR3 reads CASSLAAPQGRSPLHF. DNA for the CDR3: TGTGCCAGCAGCTTAGCAGCCCCCCAGGGGAGATCACCCCTCCACTTT. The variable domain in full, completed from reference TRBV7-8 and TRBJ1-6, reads GAGVSQSPRYKVAKRGQDVALRCDPISGHVSLFWYQQALGQGPEFLTYFQNEAQLDKSGLPSDRFFAERPEGSVSTLKIQRTQQEDSAVYLCASSLAAPQGRSPLHFGNGTRLTVT.